The source of this T cell receptor (beta chain) is a study of T cells in localized non-small cell lung cancer. Overall study results and limits: Across samples, adjacent lung featured a median roughly 60 of the top 100 tumor clones.

Germline lookup yields CDR1 MNHNY and CDR2 SVGAGI (reference sequence). The CDR3 has 13 amino acids. The V and J ends lost 5 bases and 6 bases, in that order; junction bases with no gene match: 2. Details on this clone: Its antigen remains unidentified.

Sequencing used immunoSEQ multiplex PCR; TCRdb keeps in-frame clones, though not all of them. The sample shows approximately 9,000 clones, roughly nine tenths of them seen only once. The gene calls are TRBV6-6 and TRBJ2-2; 8 bases align to TRBD1. This clonotype was obtained from a woman aged 40-75 years with stage I squamous cell lung carcinoma. The sample consisted of peripheral blood, taken before any cancer treatment. CDR3 DNA sequence: TGTGCCAGCAGTCGGACAGGGTCCGGGGAGCTGTTTTTT. It encodes CASSRTGSGELFF.